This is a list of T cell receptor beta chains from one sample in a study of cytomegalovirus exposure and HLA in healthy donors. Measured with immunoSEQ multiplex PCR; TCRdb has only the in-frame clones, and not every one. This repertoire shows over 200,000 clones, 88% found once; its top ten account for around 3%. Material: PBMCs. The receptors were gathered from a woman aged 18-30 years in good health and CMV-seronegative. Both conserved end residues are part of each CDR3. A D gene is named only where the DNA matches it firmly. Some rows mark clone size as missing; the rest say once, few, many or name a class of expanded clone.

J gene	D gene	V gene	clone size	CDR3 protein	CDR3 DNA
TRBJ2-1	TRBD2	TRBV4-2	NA	CASSPTSGSANEQFF	TGTGCCAGCAGCCCGACTAGCGGGAGTGCCAATGAGCAGTTCTTC
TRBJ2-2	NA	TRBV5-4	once	CASSLQPGSNTGELFF	TGTGCCAGCAGCTTGCAACCGGGAAGTAACACCGGGGAGCTGTTTTTT
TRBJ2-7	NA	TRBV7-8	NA	CASSPLGNEQYF	TGTGCCAGCAGCCCCCTCGGGAACGAGCAGTACTTC
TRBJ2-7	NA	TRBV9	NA	CASSVMEISYEQYF	TGTGCCAGCAGCGTAATGGAGATAAGTTACGAGCAGTACTTC
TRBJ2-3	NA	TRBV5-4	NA	CASSLTGEGTDTQYF	TGTGCCAGCAGCTTGACGGGAGAGGGCACAGATACGCAGTATTTT
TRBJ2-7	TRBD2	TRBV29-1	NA	CSVRAGDSYEQYF	TGCAGCGTTAGAGCGGGGGACTCCTACGAGCAGTACTTC
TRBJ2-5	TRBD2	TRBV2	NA	CASSFVSGRGEETQYF	TGTGCCAGCAGTTTCGTCAGCGGGAGGGGGGAAGAGACCCAGTACTTC
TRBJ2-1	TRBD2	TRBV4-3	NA	CASSQEASGSYNEQFF	TGCGCCAGCAGCCAAGAGGCTAGCGGGAGTTACAATGAGCAGTTCTTC
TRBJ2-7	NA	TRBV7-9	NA	CASSLNGNLREQYF	TGTGCCAGCAGCTTAAATGGAAACCTCAGGGAGCAGTACTTC
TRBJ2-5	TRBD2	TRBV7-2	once	CASSQPSGRETQYF	TGTGCCAGCAGCCAACCTAGCGGGAGGGAGACCCAGTACTTC
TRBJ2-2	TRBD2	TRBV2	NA	CASTRRAGGNTGELFF	TGTGCCAGCACGCGCCGGGCGGGAGGGAACACCGGGGAGCTGTTTTTT
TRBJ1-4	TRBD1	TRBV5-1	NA	CASSSGPTGANEKLFF	TGCGCCAGCAGCTCAGGACCCACAGGGGCTAATGAAAAACTGTTTTTT
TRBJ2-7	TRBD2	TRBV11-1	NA	CASSLGTGLAIYEQYF	TGTGCCAGCAGCTTAGGGACCGGACTAGCGATATACGAGCAGTACTTC
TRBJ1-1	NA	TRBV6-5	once	CASSHQGATEAFF	TGTGCCAGCAGTCACCAGGGTGCCACTGAAGCTTTCTTT
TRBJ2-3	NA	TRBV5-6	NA	CASSLLGGLQDTQYF	TGTGCCAGCAGCTTGCTGGGGGGTTTGCAAGATACGCAGTATTTT
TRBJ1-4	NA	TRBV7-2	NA	CASSLMGQINEKLFF	TGTGCCAGCAGCTTAATGGGACAAATAAATGAAAAACTGTTTTTT
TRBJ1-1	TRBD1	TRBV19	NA	CASSDRGRRVLEAFF	TGTGCCAGTAGTGATAGGGGGCGCAGGGTTCTCGAAGCTTTCTTT
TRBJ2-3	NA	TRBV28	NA	CASSLGPGRSTDTQYF	TGTGCCAGCAGTTTAGGGCCGGGGAGGAGCACAGATACGCAGTATTTT
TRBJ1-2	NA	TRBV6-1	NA	CASSEAPQGNYGYTF	TGTGCCAGCAGTGAAGCGCCACAGGGTAACTATGGCTACACCTTC
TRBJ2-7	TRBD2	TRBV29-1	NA	CSVGTSGSIFYEQYF	TGCAGCGTTGGGACTAGCGGGAGTATTTTTTACGAGCAGTACTTC
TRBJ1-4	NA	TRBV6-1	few	CASMGSDHEKLFF	TGTGCCAGCATGGGCTCGGATCATGAAAAACTGTTTTTT
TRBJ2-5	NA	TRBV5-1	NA	CASSPGGGAGETQYF	TGCGCCAGCAGCCCTGGTGGGGGGGCCGGGGAGACCCAGTACTTC
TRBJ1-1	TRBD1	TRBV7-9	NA	CASSSPGTGRTEAFF	TGTGCCAGCAGCTCGCCCGGGACAGGGAGAACTGAAGCTTTCTTT
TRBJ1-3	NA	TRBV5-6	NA	CASSFGRAGGNTIYF	TGTGCCAGCAGCTTCGGCAGGGCTGGTGGAAACACCATATATTTT